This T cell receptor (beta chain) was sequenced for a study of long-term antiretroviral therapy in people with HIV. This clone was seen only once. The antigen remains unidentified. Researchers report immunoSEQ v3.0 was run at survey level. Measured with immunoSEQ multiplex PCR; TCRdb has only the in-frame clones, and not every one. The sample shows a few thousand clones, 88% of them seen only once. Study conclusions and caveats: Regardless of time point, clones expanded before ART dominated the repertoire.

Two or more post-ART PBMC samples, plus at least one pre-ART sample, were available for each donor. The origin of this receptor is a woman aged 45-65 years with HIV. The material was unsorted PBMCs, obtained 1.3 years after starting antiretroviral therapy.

The CDR3: CAWTRLRGGYGYTF. CDR3 nucleotides: TGTGCCTGGACCAGGTTACGGGGTGGCTATGGCTACACCTTC. V is TRBV30 and J is TRBJ1-2; no reliable D call. CDR1 is GTSNPN and CDR2 is SVGIG in the germline V gene (reference sequence). The length of the CDR3 is 14 residues. The V end was cut by 4 bases, the J end by 4 bases, with 16 bases between.